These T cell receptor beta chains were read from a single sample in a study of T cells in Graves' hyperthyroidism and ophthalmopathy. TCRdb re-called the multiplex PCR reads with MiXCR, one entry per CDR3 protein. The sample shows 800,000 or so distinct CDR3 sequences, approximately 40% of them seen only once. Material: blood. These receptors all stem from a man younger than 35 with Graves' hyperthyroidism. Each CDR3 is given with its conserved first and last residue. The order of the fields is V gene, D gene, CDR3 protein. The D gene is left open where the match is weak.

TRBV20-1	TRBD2	CSARDNRGGNTGELFF
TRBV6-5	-	CASSYSRGYTEAFF
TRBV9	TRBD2	CASSGEGLGETQYF
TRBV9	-	CASSPRGATATETQYF
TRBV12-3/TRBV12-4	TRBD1	CASKEGTVAYEQYF
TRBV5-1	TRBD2	CASRPGRVNTGELFF
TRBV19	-	CASSALQGLRYGYTF
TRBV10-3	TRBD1	CASTRDRGSHQPQHF
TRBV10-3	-	CAADGTGNQETQYF
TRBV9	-	CASSRPGTRREKLFF
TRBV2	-	CASSYSRPGQLQGKLFF
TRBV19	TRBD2	CASSSGTSGSSREQYF
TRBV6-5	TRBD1	CASRPGQGKTQYF
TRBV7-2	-	CASSQDGARSETQYF
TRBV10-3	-	CAISDLNGETQYF
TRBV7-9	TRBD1	CASRPGQANTGELFF
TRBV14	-	CASSHAETQYF
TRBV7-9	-	CASSLAGTYYEQYF
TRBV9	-	CASSERYGAESYEQYF
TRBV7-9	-	CASSLTSTRGELFF
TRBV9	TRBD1	CASSPRGTGTEAFF
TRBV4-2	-	CASSLGLTGREETQYF
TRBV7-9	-	CASSHQNRETGELFF
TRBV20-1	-	CSATSWETQYF
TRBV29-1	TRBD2	CAWSASGGYEQYF
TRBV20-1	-	CSASPGTTGNTIYF
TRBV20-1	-	CSASGISYGYTF
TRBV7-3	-	CASSLTAGTHSYEQYF
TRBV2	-	CASSEDPGTLNTEAFF
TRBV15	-	CATMERETNEKLFF
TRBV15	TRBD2	CATSSGAGRQETQYF
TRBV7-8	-	CASSSGAPTEAFF
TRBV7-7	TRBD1	CASSLGHSIGTGRTGELFF
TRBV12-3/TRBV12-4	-	CASSPRSSGANVLTF
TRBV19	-	CASSTPTGPYDDQPQHF
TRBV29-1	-	CSVEVRGGTRNSPLHF
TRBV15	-	CATGNRDGNTGELFF
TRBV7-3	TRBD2	CASSLQREPGELFF
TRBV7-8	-	CASSLVRQGHQPQHF
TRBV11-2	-	CASSYGVGAPYEQYF
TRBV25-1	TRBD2	CASSLTSTREGMSYEQYF
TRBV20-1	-	CSARGGNNSPLHF
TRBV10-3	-	CAISEKAGDEQYF
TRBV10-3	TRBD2	CAISGASGSYEQYF
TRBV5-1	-	CASSLARGQEKLFF
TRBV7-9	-	CASSQRGNYEQYF